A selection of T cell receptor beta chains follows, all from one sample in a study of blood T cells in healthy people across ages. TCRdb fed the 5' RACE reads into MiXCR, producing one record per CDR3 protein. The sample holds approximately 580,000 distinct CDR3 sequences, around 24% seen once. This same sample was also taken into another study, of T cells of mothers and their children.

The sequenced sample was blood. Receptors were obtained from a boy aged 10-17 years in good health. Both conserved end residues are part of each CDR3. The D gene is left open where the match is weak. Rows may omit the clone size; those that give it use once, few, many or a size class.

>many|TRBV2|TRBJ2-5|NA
TGTGCCAGCAGTGATCCCCGAGAGACCCAGTACTTC
CASSDPRETQYF
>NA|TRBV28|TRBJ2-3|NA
TGTGCCAGCAGTTTAGTTACAGCTCGAACCACAGATACGCAGTATTTT
CASSLVTARTTDTQYF
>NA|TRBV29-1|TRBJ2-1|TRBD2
TGCAGCGCTCCTCTAGCGGGAGGGCTCAATGAGCAGTTCTTC
CSAPLAGGLNEQFF
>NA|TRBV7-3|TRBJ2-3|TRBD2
TGTGCCAGCAGTCCAGCGGGAGGGCCAGATACGCAGTATTTT
CASSPAGGPDTQYF
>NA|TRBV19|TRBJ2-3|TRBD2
TGTGCCAGTAGTAAGGGACTAGCGGGGGGGCTGGATACGCAGTATTTT
CASSKGLAGGLDTQYF
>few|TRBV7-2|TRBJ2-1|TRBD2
TGTGCCAGCAGCCGGACTAGCGGGCTATACAATGAGCAGTTCTTC
CASSRTSGLYNEQFF
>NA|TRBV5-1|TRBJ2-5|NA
TGCGCCAGCACCAAGCCGGACAGACAAGAGACCCAGTACTTC
CASTKPDRQETQYF
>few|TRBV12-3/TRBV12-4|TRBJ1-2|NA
TGTGCCAGCAGCCCAGGGTCTGGCTACACCTTC
CASSPGSGYTF
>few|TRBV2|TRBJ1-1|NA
TGTGCCAGCAGTCCACCCAAATTAGGGCATGCTTTCTTT
CASSPPKLGHAFF
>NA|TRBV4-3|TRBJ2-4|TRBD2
TGCGCCAGCAGCCAAGAATATCCAGCGGGAGGCGCCTCAAAAAACATTCAGTACTTC
CASSQEYPAGGASKNIQYF
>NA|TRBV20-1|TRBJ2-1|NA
TGCAGTGCTAGTCCCAATTGGAGGATGAGCTCCTACAATGAGCAGTTCTTC
CSASPNWRMSSYNEQFF
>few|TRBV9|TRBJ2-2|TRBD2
TGTGCCAGCAGCGCCCCACTAGCGGGGGGGTTCGGGGAGCTGTTTTTT
CASSAPLAGGFGELFF
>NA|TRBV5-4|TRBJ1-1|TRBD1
TGTGCCAGCAGCTACCCGACAGGGGGTAACACTGAAGCTTTCTTT
CASSYPTGGNTEAFF
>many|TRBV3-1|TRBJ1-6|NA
TGTGCCAGCAGCCCCGGACAGAATAATTCACCCCTCCACTTT
CASSPGQNNSPLHF
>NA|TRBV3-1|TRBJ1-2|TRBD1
TGTGCCAGCAGCCGGGACAGGGGGCTCGGCTACACCTTC
CASSRDRGLGYTF
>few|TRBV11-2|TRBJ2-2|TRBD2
TGTGCCAGCAGCTTATCCGGAAGCGGGGCGAGAACCGGGGAGCTGTTTTTT
CASSLSGSGARTGELFF
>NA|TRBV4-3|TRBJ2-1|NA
TGCGCCAGCAGCCAAAATTCCGTCCGTCAGAACAATGAGCAGTTCTTC
CASSQNSVRQNNEQFF
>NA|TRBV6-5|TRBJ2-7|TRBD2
TGTACCAGCAGTTCCGTAGCGGGGGGGCTATACGAGCAGTACTTC
CTSSSVAGGLYEQYF
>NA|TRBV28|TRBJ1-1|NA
TGTGCCAGCAGTACCACAGGGAGGACTGAAGCTTTCTTT
CASSTTGRTEAFF
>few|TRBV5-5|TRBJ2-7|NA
TGTGCCAGCAGCTTGAGCACAGGGACCCACGAGCAGTACTTC
CASSLSTGTHEQYF
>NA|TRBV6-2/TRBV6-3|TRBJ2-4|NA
TGTGCCAGCCGAGGCGGGGTGGTGGCCAAAAACATTCAGTACTTC
CASRGGVVAKNIQYF
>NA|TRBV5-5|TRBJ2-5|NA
TGTGTCAGCAGCTTGGGGCCCGAGGGGGTTGAGACCCAGTACTTC
CVSSLGPEGVETQYF
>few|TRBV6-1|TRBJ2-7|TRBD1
TGTGCCAGCAGGGGACAGGCCTACGAGCAGTACTTC
CASRGQAYEQYF
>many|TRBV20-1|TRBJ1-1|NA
TGCAGTGCCCCCGAATTCACTGAAGCTTTCTTT
CSAPEFTEAFF
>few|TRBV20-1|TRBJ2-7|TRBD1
TGCAGTGCTTGGTCCGGGACAGGGGACTACGAGCAGTACTTC
CSAWSGTGDYEQYF
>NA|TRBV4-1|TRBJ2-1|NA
TGCGCCAGCACCTCAAGAATTGGGGCGGCGGGCTACAATGAGCAGTTCTTC
CASTSRIGAAGYNEQFF
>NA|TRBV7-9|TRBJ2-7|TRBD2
TGTGCCAGCAGCACGACAGGTCCCGCGACTAGCGGGAGGAGAGAGCAGTACTTC
CASSTTGPATSGRREQYF
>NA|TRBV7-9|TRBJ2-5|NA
TGTGCCAGCAGCTTATTGACTAGTGGCTTAGAGACCCAGTACTTC
CASSLLTSGLETQYF
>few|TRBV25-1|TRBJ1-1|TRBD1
TGTGCCAGCAGTGAATCTCAGGGGGGCTGGGCTGAAGCTTTCTTT
CASSESQGGWAEAFF
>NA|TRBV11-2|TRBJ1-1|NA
TGTGCCAGCAGCCCGGGAGGGGGGCTTGGCACTGAAGCTTTCTTT
CASSPGGGLGTEAFF
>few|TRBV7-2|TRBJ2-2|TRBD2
TGTGCCAGCAGCTCGGCTAGCGGGGGTCTCGGGGAGCTGTTTTTT
CASSSASGGLGELFF
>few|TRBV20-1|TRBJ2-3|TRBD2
TGCAGTGCGCCAGCGGGGGGGCCCACAGATACGCAGTATTTT
CSAPAGGPTDTQYF
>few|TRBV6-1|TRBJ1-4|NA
TGTGCCAGCAGTGAAGGGACAGTGAATGAAAAACTGTTTTTT
CASSEGTVNEKLFF
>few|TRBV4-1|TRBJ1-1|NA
TGCGCCAGCAGCCAAGTCGAAAGTCGACGAAGACTTGGGACGGTGAACACTGAAGCTTTCTTT
CASSQVESRRRLGTVNTEAFF
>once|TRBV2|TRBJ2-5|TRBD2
TGTGCCAGCAGTTTGGGACTAGCGGGAATACAAGAGACCCAGTACTTC
CASSLGLAGIQETQYF
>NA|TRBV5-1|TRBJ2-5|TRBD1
TGCGCCAGCAGCTCCTCGACAGGGTCCGAACAGACCCGGTACTTC
CASSSSTGSEQTRYF
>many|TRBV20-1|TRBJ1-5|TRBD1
TGCAGTGCTAGAAAGGACAGGGTCAATCAGCCCCAGCATTTT
CSARKDRVNQPQHF
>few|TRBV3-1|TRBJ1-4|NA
TGTGCCAGCAGCCAAGGCGCGGGGCTCCTCGGACTGTTTTTT
CASSQGAGLLGLFF
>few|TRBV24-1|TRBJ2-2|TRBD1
TGTGCCACCAGCGCCCGGGACAGGCTAAGGGAGCTGTTTTTT
CATSARDRLRELFF
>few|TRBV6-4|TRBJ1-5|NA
TGTGCCAGCAGTACACAGGGAGGCAATCAGCCCCAGCATTTT
CASSTQGGNQPQHF
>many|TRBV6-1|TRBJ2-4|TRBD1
TGTGCCAGCAGTGGCGGGACAGGTGGGAAAAACATTCAGTACTTC
CASSGGTGGKNIQYF
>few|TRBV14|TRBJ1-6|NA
TGTGCCAGCAGCCGGGGTAGCTCCTATAATTCACCCCTCCACTTT
CASSRGSSYNSPLHF
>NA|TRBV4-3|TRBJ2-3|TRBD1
TGCGCCAGCAGCCAAGAGGACAGGGAGGCTAGCACAGATACGCAGTATTTT
CASSQEDREASTDTQYF
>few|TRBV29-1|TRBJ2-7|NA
TGCAGCGTTGAAGATCTCGGACAGCAGTACTTC
CSVEDLGQQYF
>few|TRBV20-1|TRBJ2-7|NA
TGCAGTGCTAGGGCGGCCCACCTACGGGAGCAGTACTTC
CSARAAHLREQYF
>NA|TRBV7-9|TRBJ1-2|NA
TGTGCTAGCAGCCCAATACTAAGTTCCACAGGGTATGGCTACACCTTC
CASSPILSSTGYGYTF
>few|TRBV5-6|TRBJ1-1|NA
TGTGCCAGCAGCCAAGTCTCTTTGAACACTGAAGCTTTCTTT
CASSQVSLNTEAFF
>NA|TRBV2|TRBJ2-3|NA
TGTGCCAGCAGTTATATTACAGGGCGTGCAGATACGCAGTATTTT
CASSYITGRADTQYF
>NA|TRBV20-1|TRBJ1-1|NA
TGCAGTGCTAGTCGGGGGGAGGCTTTCTTT
CSASRGEAFF
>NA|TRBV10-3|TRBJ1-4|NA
TGTGCCTCCGGTGAGGGGGATGAAAAACTGTTTTTT
CASGEGDEKLFF
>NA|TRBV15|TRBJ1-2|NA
TGTGCCACCAGCAGAGATAGAGGGGGCTATGGCTACACCTTC
CATSRDRGGYGYTF
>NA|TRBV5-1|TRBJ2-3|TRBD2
TGCGCCAGCAGCGGTACCTTCGGCGGGAGAATGATCACAGATACGCAGTATTTT
CASSGTFGGRMITDTQYF
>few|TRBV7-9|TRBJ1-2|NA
TGTGCCAGCAGCCCGGGGGACCAATCTAACTATGGCTACACCTTC
CASSPGDQSNYGYTF
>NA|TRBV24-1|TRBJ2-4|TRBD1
TGTGCCACCAGCCCGGGACAGGGCATAGACATTCAGTACTTC
CATSPGQGIDIQYF
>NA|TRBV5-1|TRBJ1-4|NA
TGCGCCAGCAGCTTGGGTTCGGGGTATGAAAAACTGTTTTTT
CASSLGSGYEKLFF
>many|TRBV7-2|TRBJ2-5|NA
TGTGCCAGCAGTCCCCCTCCCTGGGACGGGATCCAGGAAGAGACCCAGTACTTC
CASSPPPWDGIQEETQYF
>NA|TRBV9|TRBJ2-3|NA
TGTGCCAGCAGCGTAGGGCTCACCCGGGTCGATACGCAGTATTTT
CASSVGLTRVDTQYF